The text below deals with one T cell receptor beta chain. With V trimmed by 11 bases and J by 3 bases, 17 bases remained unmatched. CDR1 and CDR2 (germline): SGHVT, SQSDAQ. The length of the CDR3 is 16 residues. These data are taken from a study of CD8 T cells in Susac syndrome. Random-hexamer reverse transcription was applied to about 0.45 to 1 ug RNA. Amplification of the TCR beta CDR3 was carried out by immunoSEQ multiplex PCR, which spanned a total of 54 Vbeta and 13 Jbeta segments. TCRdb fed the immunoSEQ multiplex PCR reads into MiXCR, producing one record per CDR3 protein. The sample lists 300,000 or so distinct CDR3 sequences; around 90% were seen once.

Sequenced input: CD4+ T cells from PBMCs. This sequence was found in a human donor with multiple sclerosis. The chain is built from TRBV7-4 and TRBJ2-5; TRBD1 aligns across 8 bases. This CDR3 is CAGPGQGLMEKETQYF. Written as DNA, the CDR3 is TGTGCCGGTCCTGGACAGGGTTTAATGGAGAAAGAGACCCAGTACTTC.